This T cell receptor (beta chain) was retrieved from a study of identical twins. Study-wide results and limits: There was more out-of-frame TCR alpha sharing in monozygotic twins than models estimated.

The cDNA had a unique molecular identifier and a template-switch universal primer site. TCRdb called the 5' RACE reads again in MiXCR, with one record for every CDR3 protein. The top ten clones hold 1.6% of a sample with roughly 630,000 distinct CDR3 sequences, around 7.4% of them seen once. The sample holds a few counts of this clonotype. Its antigen is undetermined. This sample also appeared in a second study, on yellow fever vaccine responses in identical twins.

What was sequenced was PBMCs. The TCR sequence derives from a woman younger than 30 in good health.

The CDR3 is CASSDTYSGNTIYF. The DNA for the CDR3 is TGTGCCAGCAGTGACACATACTCTGGAAACACCATATATTTT. This chain links TRBV6-1 with TRBJ1-3; D unresolved. CDR1 and CDR2 from the germline V gene are MNHNS and SASEGT. The CDR3 is 14 amino acids. Trimming pared 3 bases from V and 0 bases from J, leaving 6 bases between.